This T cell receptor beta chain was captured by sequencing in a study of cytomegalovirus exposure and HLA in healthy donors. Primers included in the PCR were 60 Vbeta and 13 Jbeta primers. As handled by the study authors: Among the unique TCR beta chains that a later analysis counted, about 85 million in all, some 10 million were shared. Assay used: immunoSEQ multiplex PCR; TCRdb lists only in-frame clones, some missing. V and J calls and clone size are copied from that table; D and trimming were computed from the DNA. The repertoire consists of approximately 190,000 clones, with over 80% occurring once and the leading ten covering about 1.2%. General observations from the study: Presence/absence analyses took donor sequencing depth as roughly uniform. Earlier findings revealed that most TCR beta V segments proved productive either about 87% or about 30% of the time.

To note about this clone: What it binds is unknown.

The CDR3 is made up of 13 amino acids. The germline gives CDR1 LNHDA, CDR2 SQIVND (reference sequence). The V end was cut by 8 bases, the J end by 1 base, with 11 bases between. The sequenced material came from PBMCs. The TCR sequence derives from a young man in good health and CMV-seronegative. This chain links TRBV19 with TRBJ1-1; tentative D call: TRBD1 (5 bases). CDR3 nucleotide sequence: TGTGCCAGTCACTACGGGGGGAACACTGAAGCTTTCTTT. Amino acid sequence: CASHYGGNTEAFF.